Listed below are T cell receptor beta chains from one sample, sequenced in a study of identical twins. One entry per CDR3 protein, called by TCRdb with MiXCR from the 5' RACE reads. This sample has 200,000 to 250,000 distinct CDR3 sequences, with 6.5% to 9% found just once. This sample was also put to use in a study of yellow fever vaccine responses in identical twins.

Sequences were obtained from CD8+ T cells sorted from blood. All receptors derive from a woman under 30 in good health. The CDR3 runs from the conserved cysteine through the conserved F or W. Size values are once, few and many counts, or a class for expanded clones, and some rows have none.

V	size	length	J	CDR3
TRBV7-2	few	16	TRBJ2-5	CASSLGRTGVGETQYF
TRBV3-1	.	14	TRBJ2-5	CASSHLGLRGTQYF
TRBV9	.	14	TRBJ2-7	CASSDRDSLGEQYF
TRBV7-9	.	14	TRBJ2-7	CASSSQQEGYEQYF
TRBV11-2	.	15	TRBJ2-5	CASSLASGGADEQYF
TRBV2	many	20	TRBJ2-5	CASREAWRGGVTQPEETQYF
TRBV11-2	.	15	TRBJ2-5	CATRGGPPPQETQYF
TRBV3-1	.	15	TRBJ2-7	CASSLEASDSYEQYF
TRBV27	few	15	TRBJ2-3	CASSFSGRRADTQYF
TRBV7-9	many	17	TRBJ1-1	CASSLFSGPLVWTEAFF
TRBV15	.	16	TRBJ2-1	CATSRTSGPPYNEQFF
TRBV28	few	12	TRBJ1-6	CASSLNGAPLHF
TRBV7-9	many	12	TRBJ1-1	CASSYLATEAFF
TRBV6-1	.	14	TRBJ1-5	CASNQAGGFQPQHF
TRBV27	.	15	TRBJ2-2	CASTPAGDYTGELFF
TRBV24-1	many	16	TRBJ2-3	CATSAFGASSTDTQYF
TRBV12-3/TRBV12-4	.	14	TRBJ2-1	CASSPLDGSNEQFF
TRBV7-9	few	15	TRBJ2-7	CASRHSGGSSYEQYF
TRBV19	.	15	TRBJ2-1	CASSNALAGEDEQFF
TRBV7-9	.	12	TRBJ2-7	CASSPDPYEQYF
TRBV5-1	.	13	TRBJ2-3	CASSLGLAGGQYF
TRBV7-9	many	15	TRBJ1-1	CASSTLQGSGTEAFF
TRBV20-1	.	16	TRBJ2-1	CSAGDERGPSYNEQFF
TRBV6-5	many	14	TRBJ1-4	CASSSGQGREKLFF
TRBV7-8	.	14	TRBJ2-7	CASSLLAGGNEQYF
TRBV5-5	few	13	TRBJ1-5	CASSSWSDQPQHF
TRBV5-1	.	15	TRBJ2-1	CASTLGARGDNEQFF
TRBV5-1	few	15	TRBJ1-1	CASSLEGTLNTEAFF
TRBV29-1	.	14	TRBJ2-5	CSVDEGQLTETQYF
TRBV7-8	.	16	TRBJ2-1	CASSSELAGGNNEQFF
TRBV2	few	14	TRBJ2-1	CASPPGLSYNEQFF
TRBV25-1	.	15	TRBJ2-2	CASSLQGGNTGELFF
TRBV28	few	13	TRBJ1-1	CASTGQVVVRAFF
TRBV6-1	.	18	TRBJ2-1	CASRRTTLANSSYNEQFF
TRBV29-1	many	14	TRBJ1-1	CSAAGAGWDTEAFF
TRBV4-1	.	14	TRBJ1-1	CASSQRDRGTEAFF
TRBV28	.	14	TRBJ2-2	CASSYTSGAGELFF
TRBV29-1	many	14	TRBJ2-1	CSVPSSTIHNEQFF
TRBV4-2	few	14	TRBJ1-6	CASSHGTDNSPLHF